This T cell receptor beta chain comes out of a study of spatial heterogeneity in lung cancer. There are 14 residues in the CDR3. With V trimmed by 0 bases and J by 5 bases, 1 base remained unmatched. CDR1 SGHRS and CDR2 YFSETQ come from the germline V gene. Indicated time point: blood at routine non-recurrence follow-up after resection. TCRdb used MiXCR to reprocess the 5' RACE reads, holding one entry per CDR3 protein. The sample lists about 70,000 distinct CDR3 sequences; approximately 9% were seen once. The sequence derives from a female donor with early-stage non-small cell lung cancer. V and J are TRBV5-1 and TRBJ2-1; 8 bases are a match to TRBD1. Specimen: PBMCs, collected at follow-up. The CDR3 protein is CASSLGQGNNEQFF. The CDR3 DNA reads as TGCGCCAGCAGCTTGGGACAGGGGAACAATGAGCAGTTCTTC.